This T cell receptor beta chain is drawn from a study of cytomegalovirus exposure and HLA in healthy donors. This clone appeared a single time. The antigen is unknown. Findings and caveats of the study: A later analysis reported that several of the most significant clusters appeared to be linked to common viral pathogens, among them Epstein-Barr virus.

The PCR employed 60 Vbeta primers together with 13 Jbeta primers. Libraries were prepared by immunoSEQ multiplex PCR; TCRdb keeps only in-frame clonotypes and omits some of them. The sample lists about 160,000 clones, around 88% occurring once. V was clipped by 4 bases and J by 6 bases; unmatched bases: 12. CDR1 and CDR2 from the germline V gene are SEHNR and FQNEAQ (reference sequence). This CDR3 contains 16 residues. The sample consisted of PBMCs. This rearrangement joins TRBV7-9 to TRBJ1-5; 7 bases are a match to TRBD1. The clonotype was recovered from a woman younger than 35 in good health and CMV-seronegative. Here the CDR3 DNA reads TGTGCCAGCAGCTCACAGGCACAGGGGCGGCCTCAGCCCCAGCATTTT. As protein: CASSSQAQGRPQPQHF.